The 16 T cell receptor beta chains presented below share a single source sample, sequenced in a study of response to subunit inactivated influenza vaccine. MiXCR, applied by TCRdb to the RT-PCR reads, yields one record per CDR3 protein. This table holds fewer than 800,000 distinct CDR3 sequences, approximately 14% found once. The source material was PBMCs from blood, sampled approximately 12 days after vaccination. The receptors originated from a man aged 50 to 60 who received an inactivated influenza vaccine.

V gene TRBV7-2 combines with J gene TRBJ2-7; 15 bases are shared with TRBD2. This CDR3 has 15 residues. With 3 bases clipped from V and 7 bases from J, the junction kept 4 bases outside the gene matches. CDR1 and CDR2 (germline): SGHTA, FQGNSA. The CDR3 reads CASSFKGLAGGEQYF. CDR3 DNA: TGTGCCAGCAGCTTTAAGGGACTAGCGGGAGGAGAGCAGTACTTC.

This clonotype was recorded at least ten times. The chain is built from TRBV11-2 and TRBJ2-5; tentatively, D is TRBD2 (6 bases). The germline CDR1 and CDR2 sequences are SGHAT and FQNNGV. The germline V and J ends were trimmed by 0 bases and 9 bases, with 23 bases remaining between them. The CDR3 consists of 17 residues. In DNA, the CDR3 is TGTGCCAGCAGCTTAGATAAGGCGGAGGGCGAACGGAGGGCCCAGTACTTC. Protein product: CASSLDKAEGERRAQYF.

This clonotype was detected only a few times. The CDR3 loop reads CASSLGRERAEQFF. CDR3 nucleotide sequence: TGTGCCAGCAGTTTGGGGCGGGAGCGGGCTGAGCAGTTCTTC. V gene TRBV12-3 or TRBV12-4 combines with J gene TRBJ2-1, with TRBD2 matching over 7 bases. The CDR3 covers 14 residues. V was clipped by 3 bases and J by 9 bases; unmatched bases: 8.

This clonotype was observed a few times. The genes are TRBV7-2 and TRBJ2-3; 9 bases align to TRBD2. CDR3 length equals 14 residues. From germline, CDR1 is SGHTA and CDR2 FQGNSA. V was pared by 8 bases and J by 5 bases, with 8 bases of the junction left unmatched. This chain's CDR3 is CASGAGGPIDTQYF. The DNA for the CDR3 is TGTGCCAGCGGGGCGGGGGGGCCAATAGATACGCAGTATTTT. Drawing the rest from reference TRBV7-2 and TRBJ2-3, the complete variable domain is GAGVSQSPSNKVTEKGKDVELRCDPISGHTALYWYRQSLGQGLEFLIYFQGNSAPDKSGLPSDRFSAERTGGSVSTLTIQRTQQEDSAVYLCASGAGGPIDTQYFGPGTRLTVL.

This clonotype was recorded a few times. The rearrangement uses TRBV20-1 and TRBJ2-3; weak D call: TRBD2 (5 bases). Between the trimmed V and J ends, which lost 3 bases and 3 bases, there was a span of 16 bases. Germline V gene data show CDR1 as DFQATT and CDR2 as SNEGSKA (reference sequence). The CDR3 has 15 amino acids. The chain's CDR3 is CSASTGNEVTDTQYF. The CDR3 region has the DNA TGCAGTGCTAGTACCGGGAATGAGGTGACAGATACGCAGTATTTT.

The V gene is TRBV25-1, the J gene TRBJ2-1; D possibly uses TRBD1 or TRBD2 (6 bases each). V lost 4 bases, J lost 2 bases, and 18 bases lay in between. The CDR3 is 17 residues long. Germline CDR1 is MGHDK and CDR2 is SYGVNS. The CDR3 bases are TGTGCCAGCAGTGGACGCGGGACAACTACCCCCTACAATGAGCAGTTCTTC. Translation: CASSGRGTTTPYNEQFF.

This chain uses TRBV13 with TRBJ2-1; D not resolved. The CDR3 has 17 amino acids. Trimming left V 5 bases short and J 1 base short, with 18 bases between. Germline V gene data show CDR1 as PRHDT and CDR2 as FYEKMQ (reference sequence). The CDR3 sequence: CASSPGLWRRSYNEQFF. In DNA form, the CDR3 reads TGTGCCAGCAGCCCAGGCCTTTGGAGAAGGTCCTACAATGAGCAGTTCTTC. Variable domain in full (rest from reference TRBV13 and TRBJ2-1): AAGVIQSPRHLIKEKRETATLKCYPIPRHDTVYWYQQGPGQDPQFLISFYEKMQSDKGSIPDRFSAQQFSDYHSELNMSSLELGDSALYFCASSPGLWRRSYNEQFFGPGTRLTVL.

The table lists this clonotype with a few counts. This rearrangement joins TRBV6-5 to TRBJ2-2; D is unresolved. V dropped 4 bases and J dropped 6 bases, with 6 bases sitting between them. Germline V CDR1 and CDR2: MNHEY, SVGAGI. This CDR3 is built from 12 residues. CDR3: CASSFWAGELFF. The DNA for the CDR3 is TGTGCCAGCAGTTTTTGGGCCGGGGAGCTGTTTTTT.

This clonotype has just a few counts. J is TRBJ1-5 and V is TRBV28; D possibly corresponds to TRBD1 (6 bases). CDR1 is MDHEN, CDR2 SYDVKM, per germline. The CDR3 sequence is 14 residues long. With 6 bases removed from V and 6 bases from J, the gap between germline ends came to 15 bases. CDR3 nucleotide sequence: TGTGCCAGCAGAACCGGGGGCCGAGGTCAGCCCCAGCATTTT. Translated: CASRTGGRGQPQHF.

This clonotype was counted at least ten times. The V call is TRBV20-1, the J call TRBJ1-1; unclear D gene. V was clipped by 0 bases and J by 1 base, with 0 bases between them. The CDR3 spans 11 residues. Per the germline V gene, CDR1 is DFQATT and CDR2 is SNEGSKA (reference sequence). CDR3: CSARENTEAFF. CDR3 DNA: TGCAGTGCTAGAGAGAACACTGAAGCTTTCTTT.

The CDR3 is CASSLEARSGGYTF. CDR3 nucleotides: TGCGCCAGCAGCCTAGAGGCCCGGTCGGGGGGCTACACCTTC. The chain joins TRBV4-3 to TRBJ1-2, with unresolved D. The V gene's germline CDR1 is LGHNA and CDR2 YSLEER. The length of the CDR3 is 14 residues. V dropped 4 bases and J dropped 8 bases, with 17 bases sitting between them.

The CDR3 sequence: CASSPGRGGTGTDTQYF. The CDR3, as DNA: TGTGCCAGCAGCCCAGGGCGGGGCGGGACAGGCACAGATACGCAGTATTTT. The genes are TRBV11-2 and TRBJ2-3, with a weak D call TRBD1 (7 bases). CDR1 SGHAT and CDR2 FQNNGV come from the germline V gene. The CDR3 contains 17 residues. Trimming removed 5 bases at V and 1 base at J, with 19 bases between.

This clonotype was seen only a few times. The chain recombines TRBV3-1 with TRBJ1-1; D may be TRBD1 (5 bases). The V end was cut by 1 base, the J end by 1 base, with 7 bases between. Looked up from germline, CDR1 is LGHDT and CDR2 is YNNKEL (reference sequence). The CDR3 is 14 residues long. The CDR3 region has the DNA TGTGCCAGCAGCCAAGCGGACAAGAACACTGAAGCTTTCTTT. Its translation is CASSQADKNTEAFF.

This clonotype has more than one count but fewer than ten. For the CDR3, the DNA is TGTGCCAGCAGTTTTGTTCAGAGTAATTCACCCCTCCACTTT. It yields the protein CASSFVQSNSPLHF. The chain joins TRBV12-3 or TRBV12-4 to TRBJ1-6; no clear D gene. Trimming removed 3 bases from V and 6 bases from J, with 9 bases in between. This CDR3 has 14 amino acids.

The chain links TRBV20-1 to TRBJ1-1; 8 bases agree with TRBD1. After removal of 2 bases from V and 0 bases from J, the junction contained 5 bases not matched to a gene. Looked up from germline, CDR1 is DFQATT and CDR2 is SNEGSKA (reference sequence). This CDR3 is 15 amino acids long. The CDR3 sequence: CSARPRDRLNTEAFF. The CDR3 DNA sequence: TGCAGTGCTAGACCCCGGGACAGGCTGAACACTGAAGCTTTCTTT.

Details on this clonotype: Sequence at one end of the junction differs from germline and may be a read error. The CDR3 loop is CASSDGQDNIGELFF. For the CDR3, the DNA is TGTGCCAGCAGTGACGGACAGGACAACATCGGGGAGCTGTTTTTT. The rearrangement uses TRBV6-2 or TRBV6-3 and TRBJ2-2, with 7 positions matching TRBD1. The CDR3 is 15 amino acids. CDR1 and CDR2 (germline): MNHEY, SVGEGT.